Listed below are T cell receptor beta chains from one sample, sequenced in a study of T cell repertoires in cytomegalovirus infection. TCRdb reprocessed the reads via MiXCR and lists one record per CDR3 protein. The profile covers around 630,000 distinct CDR3 sequences, with 20% to 25% appearing a single time and around 7.6% taken by the ten largest. The sequenced sample consisted of CD8+ T cells from PBMCs. These receptors were taken from a human donor in good health (CMV status not recorded). Some clones in this sample may be carry-over from other donors' samples. Each CDR3 is given with its conserved first and last residue. Fields, in order: D gene, J gene, V gene, CDR3 length, clone size, CDR3 protein, CDR3 DNA. D genes are given only for firm matches. Some rows mark clone size as missing; the rest say once, few, many or name a class of expanded clone.

>NA|TRBJ2-7|TRBV19|13|NA
CATGGRGLYEQYF
TGTGCCACAGGTGGCAGGGGTCTCTACGAGCAGTACTTC
>NA|TRBJ1-5|TRBV28|15|NA
CASSFGGARYQPQHF
TGTGCCAGCAGTTTTGGAGGGGCTCGGTATCAGCCCCAGCATTTT
>NA|TRBJ2-3|TRBV7-6|14|many
CASSLAWGLDTQYF
TGTGCCAGCAGCTTAGCCTGGGGGCTAGATACGCAGTATTTT
>NA|TRBJ2-1|TRBV4-1|13|many
CASSQRRRDEQFF
TGCGCCAGCAGCCAAAGACGGAGGGATGAGCAGTTCTTC
>NA|TRBJ1-5|TRBV20-1|17|NA
CSARTRDPYPGNQPQHF
TGCAGTGCTCGCACCCGGGACCCCTACCCCGGTAATCAGCCCCAGCATTTT
>NA|TRBJ1-6|TRBV7-6|14|many
CASSLKSPGSPLHF
TGTGCCAGCAGCTTAAAGTCCCCTGGGTCACCCCTCCACTTT
>NA|TRBJ2-7|TRBV5-6|14|NA
CASSFGVRFNEQYF
TGTGCCAGCAGCTTCGGGGTCCGTTTCAACGAGCAGTACTTC
>NA|TRBJ1-1|TRBV6-5|13|NA
CASSYSKVREAFF
TGTGCCAGCAGTTACTCGAAGGTTCGGGAAGCTTTCTTT
>NA|TRBJ2-3|TRBV28|15|NA
CASSLVHHGSGTQYF
TGTGCCAGCAGTTTAGTGCATCATGGCTCGGGAACGCAGTATTTT
>NA|TRBJ1-2|TRBV7-2|15|many
CASSLGEGHNYGYTF
TGTGCCAGCAGCTTAGGGGAGGGACATAACTATGGCTACACCTTC
>NA|TRBJ1-2|TRBV7-9|11|many
CASSLGSGYTF
TGTGCCAGCAGCTTAGGGAGTGGCTACACCTTC
>TRBD1|TRBJ1-1|TRBV15|13|NA
CATSRSRGTEAFF
TGTGCCACCAGCAGAAGCAGGGGGACTGAAGCTTTCTTT
>TRBD1|TRBJ2-7|TRBV2|12|NA
CASRTGLLEQYF
TGTGCCAGCCGGACAGGGCTCTTGGAGCAGTACTTC
>NA|TRBJ1-2|TRBV7-6|14|NA
CANSPMTGTYGYTF
TGTGCCAACAGCCCTATGACAGGCACCTATGGCTACACCTTC
>NA|TRBJ2-1|TRBV12-3/TRBV12-4|14|few
CASSLDPGWVEQFF
TGTGCCAGCAGTTTAGATCCAGGCTGGGTGGAGCAGTTCTTC
>TRBD2|TRBJ2-2|TRBV28|19|NA
CASSSRLAGETPNTGELFF
TGTGCCAGCAGTTCCCGACTAGCGGGGGAGACACCGAACACCGGGGAGCTGTTTTTT
>TRBD1|TRBJ2-1|TRBV6-1|13|NA
CASEDRGYNEQFF
TGTGCCAGTGAGGACAGGGGTTACAATGAGCAGTTCTTC
>NA|TRBJ2-2|TRBV20-1|14|NA
CSARDTVNTGELFF
TGCAGTGCTAGAGATACAGTGAACACCGGGGAGCTGTTTTTT
>TRBD1|TRBJ1-1|TRBV7-2|14|many
CASSWGTGVTEAFF
TGTGCCAGCAGCTGGGGGACAGGGGTTACTGAAGCTTTCTTT
>TRBD1|TRBJ2-5|TRBV6-5|19|NA
CASSTGTGGAGGYQETQYF
TGTGCCAGCAGTACCGGGACAGGGGGCGCCGGGGGGTACCAAGAGACCCAGTACTTC
>NA|TRBJ2-2|TRBV28|15|NA
CASSLDSSNTGELFF
TGTGCCAGCAGTTTGGACAGCTCGAACACCGGGGAGCTGTTTTTT
>NA|TRBJ2-2|TRBV28|14|many
CASSLGGYTGELFF
TGTGCCAGCAGCCTGGGGGGTTACACCGGGGAGCTGTTTTTT
>NA|TRBJ2-5|TRBV7-8|17|many
CASSLFFVRGEQETQYF
TGTGCCAGCAGCTTATTTTTTGTTAGGGGGGAACAAGAGACCCAGTACTTC
>TRBD1|TRBJ1-2|TRBV7-6|15|many
CASSLVTGTGALYTF
TGTGCCAGCAGCTTAGTTACTGGGACAGGGGCGCTCTACACCTTC
>TRBD1|TRBJ1-1|TRBV12-3/TRBV12-4|16|NA
CASSRLDRVMDTEAFF
TGTGCCAGCAGCCGCCTAGACAGGGTCATGGACACTGAAGCTTTCTTT
>TRBD1|TRBJ2-1|TRBV14|16|many
CASSQEGTGSYNEQFF
TGTGCCAGCAGCCAAGAGGGGACAGGCTCCTACAATGAGCAGTTCTTC
>NA|TRBJ1-5|TRBV7-9|14|few
CASSEDISNQPQHF
TGTGCCAGCAGCGAGGACATCTCCAATCAGCCCCAGCATTTT
>NA|TRBJ1-6|TRBV19|13|few
CASSVTDNSPLHF
TGTGCCAGTAGTGTGACAGATAATTCACCCCTCCACTTT
>TRBD2|TRBJ2-6|TRBV7-6|17|few
CASSSTSGQTGANVLTF
TGTGCCAGCAGCTCCACTAGCGGACAAACTGGGGCCAACGTCCTGACTTTC
>NA|TRBJ1-2|TRBV6-6|14|NA
CASSESRTWDGYTF
TGTGCCAGCAGTGAGTCCCGGACTTGGGATGGCTACACCTTC
>TRBD1|TRBJ1-5|TRBV5-8|16|few
CASSLVAGGYNQPQHF
TGTGCCAGCAGCTTGGTTGCAGGGGGTTATAATCAGCCCCAGCATTTT
>NA|TRBJ2-6|TRBV6-2/TRBV6-3|16|many
CASSYSSGTGANVLTF
TGTGCCAGCAGTTACTCGTCAGGGACAGGGGCCAACGTCCTGACTTTC
>NA|TRBJ1-5|TRBV28|12|few
CASTMSNQPQHF
TGTGCCAGCACGATGAGCAATCAGCCCCAGCATTTT
>TRBD1|TRBJ1-2|TRBV4-1|17|few
CASSQTNRDRGIYGYTF
TGCGCCAGCAGCCAAACTAACCGGGACAGGGGGATTTATGGCTACACCTTC
>TRBD1|TRBJ1-2|TRBV28|15|few
CASSSPDREGYGYTF
TGTGCCAGCAGTTCCCCGGACAGGGAGGGTTATGGCTACACCTTC
>NA|TRBJ2-1|TRBV6-5|14|few
CASSATQAYNEQFF
TGTGCCAGCAGTGCAACACAGGCTTACAATGAGCAGTTCTTC
>TRBD2|TRBJ2-1|TRBV12-3/TRBV12-4|14|NA
CASRSPGGYNEQFF
TGTGCCAGCAGATCGCCGGGGGGCTACAATGAGCAGTTCTTC